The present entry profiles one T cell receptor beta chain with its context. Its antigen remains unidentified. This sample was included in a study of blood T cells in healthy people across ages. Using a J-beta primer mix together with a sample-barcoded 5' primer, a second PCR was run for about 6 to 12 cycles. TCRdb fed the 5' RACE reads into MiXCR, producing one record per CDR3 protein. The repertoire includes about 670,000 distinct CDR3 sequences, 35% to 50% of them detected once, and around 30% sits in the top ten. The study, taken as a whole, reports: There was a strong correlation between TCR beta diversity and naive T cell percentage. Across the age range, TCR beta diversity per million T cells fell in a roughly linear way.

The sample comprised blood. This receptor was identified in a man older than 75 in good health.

CDR3: CASRGPGSGANVLTF. The DNA for the CDR3 is TGTGCCAGCAGGGGACCAGGCTCTGGGGCCAACGTCCTGACTTTC. This chain joins TRBV6-5 and TRBJ2-6; the D gene could be TRBD1 or TRBD2 (5 bases each). Trimming removed 6 bases at V and 0 bases at J, with 9 bases between. The CDR3 is 15 amino acids. The germline gives CDR1 MNHEY, CDR2 SVGAGI.